Listed below are T cell receptor beta chains from one sample, sequenced in a study of blood T cell repertoires in COVID-19. Assay: immunoSEQ multiplex PCR; the TCRdb copy retains only in-frame clones and omits some. Here the sample spans approximately 130,000 clones, 85% being singletons. The sample taken for sequencing was peripheral blood. These receptors originate from a human donor in a cohort sampled during active COVID-19. The CDR3 runs from the conserved cysteine through the conserved F or W. The order of the fields is V gene, J gene, clone size, D gene, CDR3 DNA, CDR3 protein. A D gene is named only where the DNA matches it firmly. Not every row has a clone size; where given, it reads once, few, many or a size class.

TRBV7-2	TRBJ1-5	.	.	TGTGCCAGCAGCTTCGGACAAAGAAATCAGCCCCAGCATTTT	CASSFGQRNQPQHF
TRBV3-1/TRBV3-2	TRBJ1-1	.	.	TGTGCCAGCAGCGGACCGGGAGGGTCGCTCACTGAAGCTTTCTTT	CASSGPGGSLTEAFF
TRBV6-5	TRBJ2-3	once	TRBD2	TGTGCCGCTCGACTAGCGGGGCTTGGTACGCAGTATTTT	CAARLAGLGTQYF
TRBV6-2/TRBV6-3	TRBJ2-3	.	.	TGTGCCAGCAGCCCTTCCTCGGATACGCAGTATTTT	CASSPSSDTQYF
TRBV28	TRBJ2-1	few	.	TGTGCCAGCAGCCAGGACAGTCGAGTATACAATGAGCAGTTCTTC	CASSQDSRVYNEQFF
TRBV3-1/TRBV3-2	TRBJ2-2	.	TRBD1	TGTGCCAGCAGCCAAGGACAGGGTTTGGGAACCGGGGAGCTGTTTTTT	CASSQGQGLGTGELFF
TRBV30	TRBJ2-1	.	TRBD2	TGTGCCTGGACGCCCGGGACTAGCGGGGTAACCTACAATGAGCAGTTCTTC	CAWTPGTSGVTYNEQFF
TRBV6-5	TRBJ1-1	.	TRBD1	TGTGCCAGCAGACCCGACAGGGGGATGAACACTGAAGCTTTCTTT	CASRPDRGMNTEAFF
TRBV23-1	TRBJ2-4	.	.	TGCGCCAGCAGTCAATCGGGGGGGGCAGGCGCCAAAAACATTCAGTACTTC	CASSQSGGAGAKNIQYF
TRBV19	TRBJ2-3	.	TRBD2	TGTGCCAGTAGTATCCCTCCTCTCGTAGCGGGAGGGCCAGATACGCAGTATTTT	CASSIPPLVAGGPDTQYF
TRBV5-6	TRBJ1-4	.	TRBD1	TGTGCCAGCCGGCAGCAGAACCAGGGGGGAAATGAAAAACTGTTTTTT	CASRQQNQGGNEKLFF
TRBV18	TRBJ1-2	.	TRBD1	TGTGCCAGCTCACCACCTTCCGGACAGGGTTTACGCGGCTACACCTTC	CASSPPSGQGLRGYTF
TRBV5-1	TRBJ1-2	.	.	TGCGCCAGCCGGGTAACCACTAACTATGGCTACACCTTC	CASRVTTNYGYTF
TRBV19	TRBJ2-7	.	.	TGTGCCAGTAGTATATGGGGGCAATACGAGCAGTACTTC	CASSIWGQYEQYF
TRBV27	TRBJ2-6	.	.	TGTGCCAGCAGCCCTACGGTCCCCTCTGGGGCCAACGTCCTGACTTTC	CASSPTVPSGANVLTF
TRBV6-5	TRBJ1-2	.	TRBD1	TGTGCCAGCAGTTCACGCGGAGGACAGGACTATGGCTACACCTTC	CASSSRGGQDYGYTF
TRBV7-9	TRBJ1-1	many	TRBD1	TGTGCCAGCAGCGTGGGACAGCAGATAGAGAAAGCTTTCTTT	CASSVGQQIEKAFF
TRBV6-6	TRBJ1-1	.	.	TGTGCCAGCAGTTACCCGAAGGGGTTAAACACTGAAGCTTTCTTT	CASSYPKGLNTEAFF
TRBV5-1	TRBJ2-5	.	TRBD2	TGCGCCAGCAGCTTGCCCAGGGAGGGGACCCAGTACTTC	CASSLPREGTQYF
TRBV5-1	TRBJ2-3	.	.	TGCGCCAGCAGCCGGGAAGGCTCCACAGATACGCAGTATTTT	CASSREGSTDTQYF
TRBV7-2	TRBJ2-5	once	.	TGTGCCAGCAGCTTATCGGCGGTTCAAGAGACCCAGTACTTC	CASSLSAVQETQYF
TRBV5-1	TRBJ2-5	.	.	TGCGCCAGCAGCTCCGACAGCCCCCAAGAGACCCAGTACTTC	CASSSDSPQETQYF
TRBV7-6	TRBJ1-5	.	.	TGTGCCAGCAGCCCAGGCGGAGGGAACAATCAGCCCCAGCATTTT	CASSPGGGNNQPQHF
TRBV5-1	TRBJ2-7	.	.	TGCGCCAGCAGCTTGGACGCGACTTTGGCCTACGAGCAGTACTTC	CASSLDATLAYEQYF
TRBV5-1	TRBJ2-2	.	TRBD1	TGCGCCAGCAGCTTGACTACAGGGGGTACGGGGGAGCTGTTTTTT	CASSLTTGGTGELFF
TRBV5-8	TRBJ1-1	.	.	TGTGCCAGCAGCTCTACCTGGTTGGTAAAGAACACTGAAGCTTTCTTT	CASSSTWLVKNTEAFF
TRBV19	TRBJ2-1	once	TRBD2	TGTGCCAGTAGTGGGCTAGCGGGAGTGGTGAGCAATGAGCAGTTCTTC	CASSGLAGVVSNEQFF
TRBV24-1	TRBJ2-1	.	.	TGTGCCACCAGTGAGCCTGGACTTAGTGAGCAGTTCTTC	CATSEPGLSEQFF
TRBV5-6	TRBJ2-1	.	.	TGTGCCAGCAGCCCGGAGGGGACGGATGAGCAGTTCTTC	CASSPEGTDEQFF
TRBV6-4	TRBJ2-3	.	.	TGTGCCAGCAGTGACTCTCCTAGTGACACAGATACGCAGTATTTT	CASSDSPSDTDTQYF
TRBV18	TRBJ2-7	.	TRBD1	TGTGCCAGCTCACCTGTAACCGGGACAGGGACCTACGAGCAGTACTTC	CASSPVTGTGTYEQYF
TRBV25-1	TRBJ2-7	.	.	TGTGCCAGCAGTGAACAGCTGGGCCGGAGGCTCTTTTGCGAGCAGTACTTC	CASSEQLGRRLFCEQYF
TRBV19	TRBJ1-2	.	.	TGTGCCAGTAGTATCCAAGGACAGTCTGGCGGCTACACCTTC	CASSIQGQSGGYTF
TRBV11-2	TRBJ2-7	.	TRBD1	TGTGCCAGCAGCTTAACTACAGGGGGGGAGCAGTACTTC	CASSLTTGGEQYF
TRBV6-5	TRBJ2-1	.	TRBD2	TGTGCCAGCAGAGAGACGGGAGGTCATTACAATGAGCAGTTCTTC	CASRETGGHYNEQFF
TRBV9	TRBJ2-3	.	.	TGTGCCAGCAGCAGGGGACTTTCCACAGATACGCAGTATTTT	CASSRGLSTDTQYF
TRBV29-1	TRBJ2-3	.	.	TGCAGCGTTGAAGCCAGGGGTGGTTATACGCAGTATTTT	CSVEARGGYTQYF
TRBV7-3	TRBJ1-1	.	TRBD1	TGTGCCAGCAGCTGGACAGGGGACACTGAAGCTTTCTTT	CASSWTGDTEAFF
TRBV28	TRBJ1-2	.	.	TGTGCCAGCACCCCTTGGAGGGGCTTTTTGGATGGCTACACCTTC	CASTPWRGFLDGYTF
TRBV7-2	TRBJ1-3	once	.	TGTGCCAGCAGCGCCGGTAACTCTGGAAACACCATATATTTT	CASSAGNSGNTIYF
TRBV5-4	TRBJ2-1	.	TRBD2	TGTGCCAGCAGCTTCTCGGGAGGCCAGGGTCTGAATGAGCAGTTCTTC	CASSFSGGQGLNEQFF
TRBV20-1	TRBJ1-5	.	TRBD1	TGCAGTGCTAGTTATACCAGGGGGTTAGGCAATCAGCCCCAGCATTTT	CSASYTRGLGNQPQHF
TRBV2	TRBJ1-2	.	.	TGTGCCAGCAGTGATCAGCCTTGGGCAGAAAGCTACACCTTC	CASSDQPWAESYTF
TRBV5-1	TRBJ2-5	.	TRBD2	TGCGCCAGCAGCCCTTTAGCGGGGGTAAGGTTCGAAGAGACCCAGTACTTC	CASSPLAGVRFEETQYF
TRBV24-1	TRBJ2-3	.	TRBD2	TGTGCCACCAGTGATCACCCGACTAGCGGGAGAACGGATACGCAGTATTTT	CATSDHPTSGRTDTQYF
TRBV6-5	TRBJ1-1	.	.	TGTGCCAGCAGTTTGGGGCGGATGAACACTGAAGCTTTCTTT	CASSLGRMNTEAFF
TRBV7-2	TRBJ1-6	.	TRBD1	TGTGCCAGCAGTATAAAAGGACCGGGACAGGGTGGTTCACCCCTCCACTTT	CASSIKGPGQGGSPLHF
TRBV5-5	TRBJ2-7	.	.	TGTGCCAGCAGCTTGTCAGCTTCGACTACGAGCAGTACCTTC	CASSLSASTTSSTF
TRBV3-1/TRBV3-2	TRBJ2-7	.	TRBD2	TGTGCCAGCAGCCGCTTAGCGGGGGAGGGGGAGCAGTACTTC	CASSRLAGEGEQYF
TRBV4-2	TRBJ1-3	.	TRBD1	TGTGCCAGCAGCCAAACAGGGACAGCCGGAAACACCATATATTTT	CASSQTGTAGNTIYF
TRBV9	TRBJ1-5	.	.	TGTGCCAGCAGCGCTAGCGATAGCAATCAGCCCCAGCATTTT	CASSASDSNQPQHF
TRBV19	TRBJ1-2	.	.	TGTGCCAGTAGTATGGGCAGATTAAACTATGGCTACACCTTC	CASSMGRLNYGYTF